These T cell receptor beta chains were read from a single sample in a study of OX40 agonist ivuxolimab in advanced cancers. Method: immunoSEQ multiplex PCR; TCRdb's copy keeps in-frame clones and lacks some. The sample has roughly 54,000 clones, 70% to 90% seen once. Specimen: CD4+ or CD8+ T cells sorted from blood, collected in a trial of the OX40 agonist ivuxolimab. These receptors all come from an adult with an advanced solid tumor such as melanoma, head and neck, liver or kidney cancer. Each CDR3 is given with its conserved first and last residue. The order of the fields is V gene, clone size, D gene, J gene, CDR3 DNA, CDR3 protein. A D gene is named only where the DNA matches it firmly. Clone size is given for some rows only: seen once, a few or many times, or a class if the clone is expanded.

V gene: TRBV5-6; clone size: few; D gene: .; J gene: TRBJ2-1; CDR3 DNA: TGTGCCAGCAGCGTGACTCTCCCCGGCCGTAAGTTCTTC; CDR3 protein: CASSVTLPGRKFF
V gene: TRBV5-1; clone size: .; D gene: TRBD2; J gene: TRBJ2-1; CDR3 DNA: TGCGCCAGCAGCTGGCCGAGAAACGGGACTAGCGGGATCGAGCAGTTCTTC; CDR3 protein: CASSWPRNGTSGIEQFF
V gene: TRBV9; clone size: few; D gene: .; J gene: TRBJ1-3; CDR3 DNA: TGTGCCAGCAGCCCAGACATCTCTGGAAACACCATATATTTT; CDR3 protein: CASSPDISGNTIYF
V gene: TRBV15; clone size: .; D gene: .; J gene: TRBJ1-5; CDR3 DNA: TGTGCCACCAGCCGGATGAGCAATCAGCCCCAGCATTTT; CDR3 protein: CATSRMSNQPQHF
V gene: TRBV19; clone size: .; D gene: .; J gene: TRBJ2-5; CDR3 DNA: TGTGCCAGTAGTATTCTAGGAGGAGAGACCCAGTACTTC; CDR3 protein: CASSILGGETQYF
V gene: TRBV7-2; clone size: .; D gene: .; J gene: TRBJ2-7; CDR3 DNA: TGTGCCAGCAGCTTAACCCACGAGCAGTACTTC; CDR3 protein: CASSLTHEQYF
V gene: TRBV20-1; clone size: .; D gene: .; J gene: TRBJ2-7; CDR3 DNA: TGCAGTGCTAGAGAAGAGTACGAGCAGTACTTC; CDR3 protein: CSAREEYEQYF
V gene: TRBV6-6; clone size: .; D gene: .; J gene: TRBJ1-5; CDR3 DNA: TGTGCCAGCACCTACACAGGGACTGGACAGCCCCAGCATTTT; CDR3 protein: CASTYTGTGQPQHF
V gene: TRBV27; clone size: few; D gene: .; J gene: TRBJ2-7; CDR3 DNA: TGTGCCAGCAGTCCGGGACCGAGGGTCTACGAGCAGTACTTC; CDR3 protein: CASSPGPRVYEQYF
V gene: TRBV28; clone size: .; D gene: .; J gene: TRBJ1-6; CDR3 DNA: TGTGCCAGCAGCCTCGGCAGTCCTTATTCACCCCTCCACTTT; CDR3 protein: CASSLGSPYSPLHF
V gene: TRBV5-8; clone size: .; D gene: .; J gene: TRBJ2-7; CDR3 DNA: TGTGCCAGCATTCGGCTCGGGACTTCCTACGAGCAGTACTTC; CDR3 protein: CASIRLGTSYEQYF
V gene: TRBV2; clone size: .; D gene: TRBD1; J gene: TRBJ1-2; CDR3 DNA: TGTGCCAACCCGGGACAGGGTAACTATGGCTACACCTTC; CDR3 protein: CANPGQGNYGYTF
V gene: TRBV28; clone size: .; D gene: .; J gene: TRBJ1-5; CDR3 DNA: TGTGCCAGCAGTCCTACACGGGGGGGACATCCTAGCAATCAGCCCCAGCATTTT; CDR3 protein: CASSPTRGGHPSNQPQHF
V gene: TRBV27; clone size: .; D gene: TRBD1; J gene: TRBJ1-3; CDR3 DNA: TGTGCCAGCAGTCCAGACAGGGCGCTGCGTGGAAACACCATATATTTT; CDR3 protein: CASSPDRALRGNTIYF
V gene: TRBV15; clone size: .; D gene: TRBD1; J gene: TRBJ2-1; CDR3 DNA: TGTGCCACCAGCAGAGTTACCGGGACAGGGTTCGATGAGCAGTTCTTC; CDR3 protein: CATSRVTGTGFDEQFF
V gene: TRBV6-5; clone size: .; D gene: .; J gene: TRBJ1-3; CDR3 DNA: TGTGCCAGCAGAATCGACGGAGAGGGGGGAAACACCATATATTTT; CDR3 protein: CASRIDGEGGNTIYF
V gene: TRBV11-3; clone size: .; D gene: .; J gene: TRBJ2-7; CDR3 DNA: TGTGCCAGCAGCTGGGACGGCGGTTCGGACGAGCAGTACTTC; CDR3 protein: CASSWDGGSDEQYF
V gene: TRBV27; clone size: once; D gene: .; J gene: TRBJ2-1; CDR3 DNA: TGTGCCAGCAGTTCCAGAGGGTTGGACCCCCGGGGTGAGCAGTTCTTC; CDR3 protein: CASSSRGLDPRGEQFF
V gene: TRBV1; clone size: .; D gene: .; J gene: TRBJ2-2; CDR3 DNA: TGCACCAGCAGCCAAGTCTGCTGGGAAGGGCCCCATAACACCGGGGAGCTGTTTTTT; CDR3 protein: CTSSQVCWEGPHNTGELFF
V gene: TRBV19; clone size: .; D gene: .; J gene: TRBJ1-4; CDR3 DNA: TGTGCCAGTAGAATGGAAAAACTGTTTTTT; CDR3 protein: CASRMEKLFF
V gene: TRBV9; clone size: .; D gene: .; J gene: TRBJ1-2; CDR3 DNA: TGTGCCAGCAGCGCCCCGGGACCCGAATCCATCTATGGCTACACCTTC; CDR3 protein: CASSAPGPESIYGYTF
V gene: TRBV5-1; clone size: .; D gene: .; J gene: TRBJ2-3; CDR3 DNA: TGCGCCAGCAGCTTGGGTCCTAGCGCCACAGATACGCAGTATTTT; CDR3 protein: CASSLGPSATDTQYF
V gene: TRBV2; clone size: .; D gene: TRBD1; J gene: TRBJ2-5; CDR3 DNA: TGTGCCAGCAGCTTTACGAGACAGGGGACCCAGTACTTC; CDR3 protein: CASSFTRQGTQYF
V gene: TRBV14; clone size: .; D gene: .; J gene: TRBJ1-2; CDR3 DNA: TGTGCCAGCAGCCAAGCCGCACGGACTAAAGGCTACACCTTC; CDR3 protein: CASSQAARTKGYTF
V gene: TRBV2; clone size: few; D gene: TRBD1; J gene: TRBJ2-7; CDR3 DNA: TGTGCCAGCATTGGGGACAGGTTGGTCTCCTACGAGCAGTACTTC; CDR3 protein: CASIGDRLVSYEQYF
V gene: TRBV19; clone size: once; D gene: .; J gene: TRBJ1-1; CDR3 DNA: TGTGCCAGTAGCGGGGCGCCAGGCACTGAAGCTTTCTTT; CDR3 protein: CASSGAPGTEAFF
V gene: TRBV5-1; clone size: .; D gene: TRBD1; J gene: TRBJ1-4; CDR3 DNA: TGCGCCAGCAGCCGGACAGGGGGTAATGAAAAACTGTTTTTT; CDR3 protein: CASSRTGGNEKLFF
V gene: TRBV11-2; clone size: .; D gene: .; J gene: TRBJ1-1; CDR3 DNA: TGTGCCAGCAGCTTAGGAGGACAGTCCACTGAAGCTTTCTTT; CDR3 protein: CASSLGGQSTEAFF
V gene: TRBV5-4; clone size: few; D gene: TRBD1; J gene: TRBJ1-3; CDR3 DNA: TGTGCCAGCAGCTTGCAGGACAGGGGAAACACCATATATTTT; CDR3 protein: CASSLQDRGNTIYF
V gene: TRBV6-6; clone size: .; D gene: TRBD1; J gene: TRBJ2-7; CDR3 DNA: TGTGCCAGCAGTTCCGGGACAGGCTACTACGAGCAGTACTTC; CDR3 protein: CASSSGTGYYEQYF
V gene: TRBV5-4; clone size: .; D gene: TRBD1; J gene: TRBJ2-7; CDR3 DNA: TGTGCCAGCAGCTTGGAGGGGGCGGGTGAGCAGTACTTC; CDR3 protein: CASSLEGAGEQYF
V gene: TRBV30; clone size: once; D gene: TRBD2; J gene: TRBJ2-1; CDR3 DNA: TGTGCCTGGAGTCCATCGGGGAGGGCGTACAATGAGCAGTTCTTC; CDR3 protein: CAWSPSGRAYNEQFF
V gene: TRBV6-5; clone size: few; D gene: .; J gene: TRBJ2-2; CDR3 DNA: TGTGCCAGCAGCACACTTCCGACTAGTTCCGGGGAGCTGTTTTTT; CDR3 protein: CASSTLPTSSGELFF
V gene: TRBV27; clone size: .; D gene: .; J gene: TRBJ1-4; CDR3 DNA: TGTGCCAGCACCCCCGGGGCAAGGAAGACTAATGAAAAACTGTTTTTT; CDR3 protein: CASTPGARKTNEKLFF
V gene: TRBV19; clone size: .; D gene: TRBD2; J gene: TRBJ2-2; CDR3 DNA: TGTGCCAGTAGTATAGAGGGACTAGCCGGCCGCACCGGGGAGCTGTTTTTT; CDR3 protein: CASSIEGLAGRTGELFF
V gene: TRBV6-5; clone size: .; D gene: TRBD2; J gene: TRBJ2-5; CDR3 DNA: TGTGCCAGCAGTTACTTACTAGCGGGAGTAAGGGAGACCCAGTACTTC; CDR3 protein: CASSYLLAGVRETQYF
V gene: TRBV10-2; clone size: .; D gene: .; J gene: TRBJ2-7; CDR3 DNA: TGCGCCAGCAGTGTACAAGGGTACGAGCAGTACTTC; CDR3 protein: CASSVQGYEQYF
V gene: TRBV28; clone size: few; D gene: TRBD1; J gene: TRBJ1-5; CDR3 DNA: TGTGCCAGCAGGGACTCACAGGGGCGGCAGCCCCAGCATTTT; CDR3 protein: CASRDSQGRQPQHF
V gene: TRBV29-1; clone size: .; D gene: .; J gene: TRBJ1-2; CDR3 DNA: TGCAGCGCTGGGGGAGTTGATGGCTACACCTTC; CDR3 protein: CSAGGVDGYTF
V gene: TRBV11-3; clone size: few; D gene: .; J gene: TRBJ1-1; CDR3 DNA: TGTGCCAGCAGCTTAGGGTCAGGGCCTGACACTGAAGCTTTCTTT; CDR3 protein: CASSLGSGPDTEAFF
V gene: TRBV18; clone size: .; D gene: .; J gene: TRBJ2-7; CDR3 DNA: TGTGCCAGCTCACCACGGCAGGACGAGCAGTACTTC; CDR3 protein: CASSPRQDEQYF
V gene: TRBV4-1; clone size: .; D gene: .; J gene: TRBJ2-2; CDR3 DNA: TGCGCCAGCAGCCGAGAAGTTTCGAACACCGGGGAGCTGTTTTTT; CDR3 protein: CASSREVSNTGELFF
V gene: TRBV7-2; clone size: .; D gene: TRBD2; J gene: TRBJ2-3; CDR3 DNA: TGTGCCAGCAGTGGGACTAGCGGCACAGATACGCAGTATTTT; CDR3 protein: CASSGTSGTDTQYF
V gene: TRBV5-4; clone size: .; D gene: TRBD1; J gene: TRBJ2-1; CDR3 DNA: TGTGCCAGCAGCTTGCAACAGGGGCTTTTTAACAATGAGCAGTTCTTC; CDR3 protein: CASSLQQGLFNNEQFF
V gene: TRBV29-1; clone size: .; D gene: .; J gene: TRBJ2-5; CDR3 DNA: TGCAGCGTTGAACGGGGCGGCGGGCAGACCCAGTACTTC; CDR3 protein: CSVERGGGQTQYF